The subject of this entry is one T cell receptor (beta chain). No antigen is known for it. Produced via immunoSEQ multiplex PCR; TCRdb's table is partial and in-frame only. The table includes roughly 2,000,000 clones, approximately 94% detected once. Naivety among CD8 cells was defined by CD45RO negativity and positive CCR7 selection, thereby excluding terminally differentiated effector memory CD45RA+ cells. This CDR3 has 14 amino acids. Germline V lookup: CDR1 LNHDA, CDR2 SQIVND (reference sequence). The germline V and J ends were trimmed by 3 bases and 2 bases, with 11 bases remaining between them. The data were taken from a study of shared clonotypes between healthy human individuals. Regarding the study as a whole: The researchers took only blood, and tissue repertoires probably look different. Limitation of the genetic and exposure-history diversity represented came from the few donors.

The sequenced sample was naive CD8+ T cells sorted from blood. The chain carries TRBV19 and TRBJ2-7, with D perhaps assigned TRBD1 or TRBD2 (6 bases each). This TCR was sampled from a man aged 18 to 30 in good health. CDR3 protein: CASSIPGEAYEQYF. CDR3 DNA: TGTGCCAGTAGTATCCCAGGGGAGGCCTACGAGCAGTACTTC.